This T cell receptor beta chain appears in the sequencing data of a study of CD8+CD57+ T cells in acquired aplastic anemia. Across the whole study: The study obtained an average of about 3.1 ug of DNA from sorted CD4+ and CD8+ cells. Healthy donors averaged around 11 million reads for CD4+ cells.

In the case of this clonotype: Its antigen is undetermined.

The germline CDR1 and CDR2 sequences are SGHAT and FQDESV (reference sequence). The CDR3 runs to 17 residues. V was pared by 6 bases and J by 0 bases, with 15 bases between. Study outcomes and limitations: Patients shared some 29 CD8+ CDR3 sequences with controls. CD8+ Simpson's diversity in patients was not significantly different from that in controls.

TCR beta VDJ and CDR3 were profiled, and genomic DNA was the template. MiXCR was run by TCRdb on the reads, yielding one entry per CDR3 protein. The data contain 120,000 or so distinct CDR3 sequences, roughly 50% of them singletons. The specimen was sorted CD4+, CD8+, or CD8+CD57+ T cells (not recorded which) from PBMCs. The source of this sequence is a human donor in good health, serving as a control. V is TRBV11-1 and J is TRBJ1-6, with a weak D call TRBD1 (6 bases). CDR3 coding DNA: TGTGCCAGCAGTTACGTCGGGGGGCCCTCCTATAATTCACCCCTCCACTTT. It encodes CASSYVGGPSYNSPLHF.